This TCR beta chain was recovered during a study of CXCR3-negative and CXCR3-positive naive CD8 T cells. Study-level information: Overall TRB read output was around 130 million, and each library contained about 1.5 +/- 0.3 million reads. Points from the study as a whole: After cryopreservation, expression of CXCR3 was partially reduced, and most assays were run with fresh PBMCs.

The libraries of TRB cDNA were constructed through 5' RACE using UMI labels. TCRdb reprocessed the 5' RACE reads, with one entry per CDR3 protein and no DNA. This table lists nearly 45,000 distinct CDR3 sequences. Comments on this clonotype: Its antigen is not known.

The receptor comes from a human donor in good health. Some clones in this sample may be carry-over from other donors' samples. Specimen: memory CD8+ T cells from blood.

CDR3 protein: CASSFMGQEKLFF. This chain uses TRBV7-9 with TRBJ1-4; the TCRdb call, TRBD1, lacks DNA for checking. The CDR3 runs to 13 residues. Germline V CDR1 and CDR2: SEHNR, FQNEAQ (reference sequence).